One and the same sample provided the 26 T cell receptor beta chains below, sequenced in a study of CD8 T cells in Susac syndrome. With random hexamers, reverse transcription was performed on about 0.5 to 1 ug of RNA. Using its own MiXCR run on the immunoSEQ multiplex PCR reads, TCRdb lists one record per CDR3 protein. The table shows 130,000 or so distinct CDR3 sequences, with roughly 94% occurring only once. Sequenced sample: CD8+ T cells from PBMCs. The receptor source for this set is a human donor with Susac syndrome.

The chain carries TRBV7-9 and TRBJ2-7, with a possible D match to TRBD2 (5 bases). Germline assignment: CDR1 SEHNR and CDR2 FQNEAQ (reference sequence). V lost 6 bases and J lost 0, with 9 bases in between. This CDR3 has 13 residues. The CDR3 DNA is TGTGCCAGCAGTCCTAGCCCCTCCTACGAGCAGTACTTC. Protein: CASSPSPSYEQYF.

The rearrangement uses TRBV12-3 or TRBV12-4 and TRBJ2-2, with TRBD1 matching over 10 bases. This CDR3 has 15 residues. V shed 4 bases, J shed 7 bases, and the junction held 6 bases outside the gene matches. The chain's CDR3 is CASSSWTGGSGELFF. Here the CDR3 DNA reads TGTGCCAGCAGTTCCTGGACAGGGGGGAGCGGGGAGCTGTTTTTT.

The chain carries TRBV4-1 and TRBJ1-5; D is undetermined. The CDR3 length is 13 residues. Germline V gene data show CDR1 as MGHRA and CDR2 as YSYEKL. Trimming removed 0 bases at V and 7 bases at J, with 7 bases between. CDR3 region: CASSQDGEQPQHF. The CDR3 DNA sequence: TGCGCCAGCAGCCAAGATGGGGAACAGCCCCAGCATTTT.

This clonotype has only a few counts. CDR3 in DNA: TGCAGCGTTGTGGGACAGAACACTGAAGCTTTCTTT. It specifies CSVVGQNTEAFF. The V gene is TRBV29-1, the J gene TRBJ1-1; D perhaps matches TRBD1 (6 bases). Germline values: CDR1 SQVTM, CDR2 ANQGSEA. CDR3 size: 12 residues. V dropped 4 bases and J dropped 1 base, with 7 bases sitting between them.

This sequence joins TRBV14 and TRBJ2-3, with 9 bases that match TRBD1. Germline V CDR1 and CDR2: SGHDN, FVKESK. The V segment lost 0 bases and the J segment 3 bases; nucleotides outside the gene matches: 4. This CDR3 has 16 amino acids. CDR3 loop: CASSQDWTGETDTQYF. CDR3 nucleotide sequence: TGTGCCAGCAGCCAAGATTGGACAGGGGAGACAGATACGCAGTATTTT.

This chain links TRBV11-2 with TRBJ2-7; D uncertain. Trimming pared 3 bases from V and 1 base from J, leaving 4 bases between. The CDR3 contains 12 residues. Germline loops: CDR1 SGHAT, CDR2 FQNNGV. The CDR3 protein is CASSFPSYEQYF. CDR3 nucleotides: TGTGCCAGCAGCTTTCCTTCCTACGAGCAGTACTTC. Full variable domain (remainder filled in from reference TRBV11-2 and TRBJ2-7): EAGVAQSPRYKIIEKRQSVAFWCNPISGHATLYWYQQILGQGPKLLIQFQNNGVVDDSQLPKDRFSAERLKGVDSTLKIQPAKLEDSAVYLCASSFPSYEQYFGPGTRLTVT.

The CDR3 DNA sequence: TGCAGTGGGACGGTGAACACTGAAGCTTTCTTT. This sequence encodes CSGTVNTEAFF. The rearrangement joins TRBV29-1 to TRBJ1-1; D perhaps matches TRBD1 (5 bases). The CDR3 runs 11 residues. Germline V CDR1 and CDR2: SQVTM, ANQGSEA.

The chain recombines TRBV20-1 with TRBJ2-3; TRBD1 matches 9 bases. This CDR3 has 17 residues. CDR1 and CDR2 (germline): DFQATT, SNEGSKA (reference sequence). The V gene end was trimmed by 0 bases and the J gene end by 2 bases; junction bases not matched to a gene: 9. Here the CDR3 reads CSARDKYRGLYTDTQYF. As DNA, the CDR3 is TGCAGTGCTAGAGATAAATACAGGGGGCTGTACACAGATACGCAGTATTTT.

The chain carries TRBV12-3 or TRBV12-4 and TRBJ1-2; D gene uncertain. The CDR3 is 13 amino acids. V lost 1 base to trimming and J lost 10 bases, with 13 bases between them. The CDR3 nucleotides are TGTGCCAGCAGTTTAGGTGGTGCCGAGGTCTACACCTTC. Encoded protein: CASSLGGAEVYTF.

This chain connects TRBV7-9 to TRBJ2-1, with D unclear. This CDR3 comprises 16 residues. V lost 5 bases, J lost 5 bases, and 19 bases lay in between. Per the germline V gene, CDR1 is SEHNR and CDR2 is FQNEAQ (reference sequence). Here the CDR3 DNA reads TGTGCCAGCAGCAGCCCCCTGAAGCTGAGCAACAATGAGCAGTTCTTC. This codes for CASSSPLKLSNNEQFF.

The chain uses TRBV5-6 and TRBJ2-7; D is unresolved. The length of the CDR3 is 13 residues. CDR1 and CDR2 from the germline V gene are SGHDT and YYEEEE. V was cut by 5 bases and J by 0 bases, with 9 bases left in between. CDR3 in DNA: TGTGCCAGCAGTAACCTCTCCTCCTACGAGCAGTACTTC. This encodes CASSNLSSYEQYF. The whole variable domain, filled in from reference TRBV5-6 and TRBJ2-7, reads DAGVTQSPTHLIKTRGQQVTLRCSPKSGHDTVSWYQQALGQGPQFIFQYYEEEERQRGNFPDRFSGHQFPNYSSELNVNALLLGDSALYLCASSNLSSYEQYFGPGTRLTVT.

This clonotype was recorded once. The V call is TRBV29-1, the J call TRBJ2-5, with D perhaps TRBD1 (6 bases). The V and J ends lost 6 bases and 2 bases respectively, with 13 bases between them. The CDR3 sequence is 13 residues long. The germline gives CDR1 SQVTM, CDR2 ANQGSEA. CDR3 residues: CSVSGTHQETQYF. The CDR3 DNA is TGCAGCGTGTCCGGGACACATCAAGAGACCCAGTACTTC.

In this sample, this clonotype turned up once. The J gene is TRBJ2-7, the V gene TRBV19, with D hard to call. The V end was cut by 5 bases, the J end by 3 bases, with 14 bases between. Germline V gene sequence: CDR1 LNHDA, CDR2 SQIVND (reference sequence). CDR3 size: 14 residues. This CDR3 reads CASSPQQGYYEQYF. The CDR3 coding sequence is TGTGCCAGTAGTCCCCAGCAAGGTTACTACGAGCAGTACTTC.

V gene TRBV5-1 combines with J gene TRBJ1-1; 7 nucleotides line up with TRBD1. Germline V lookup: CDR1 SGHRS, CDR2 YFSETQ. The CDR3 totals 15 residues. Trimming removed 2 bases from V and 0 bases from J; junction bases left unmatched: 4. CDR3 sequence reads: CASSLTGTVNTEAFF. Here the CDR3 DNA reads TGCGCCAGCAGCTTAACCGGGACAGTGAACACTGAAGCTTTCTTT.

The gene calls are TRBV30 and TRBJ2-2, with D uncertain. Germline V gives CDR1 GTSNPN, CDR2 SVGIG (reference sequence). V shed 3 bases and J shed 7 bases, with 6 bases lying between them. The CDR3 loop spans 11 amino acids. The CDR3 protein is CAWRTIGELFF. The CDR3 region has the DNA TGTGCCTGGAGGACCATCGGGGAGCTGTTTTTT.

This chain joins TRBV7-9 and TRBJ2-5; weak D call: TRBD1 (5 bases). CDR1 and CDR2 (germline): SEHNR, FQNEAQ (reference sequence). Trimming took 0 bases from V and 5 from J, leaving 13 bases between them. The CDR3 is 15 amino acids. CDR3 sequence: CASSLAQGSRETQYF. CDR3 bases: TGTGCCAGCAGCTTAGCTCAGGGCAGTCGGGAGACCCAGTACTTC.

The rearrangement joins TRBV25-1 to TRBJ2-7, with 9 nucleotides matching TRBD2. The germline CDR1 and CDR2 sequences are MGHDK and SYGVNS. The junction had 11 bases not matched to a gene; V was cut back by 5 bases and J by 6 bases. The CDR3 consists of 15 residues. The CDR3 DNA reads TGTGCCAGCAGTTCCCGGGGACTAGCAGTCTCCGAGCAGTACTTC. It is translated as CASSSRGLAVSEQYF.

This sequence joins TRBV12-3 or TRBV12-4 and TRBJ2-7; D uncertain. The CDR3 contains 12 residues. V lost 6 bases and J 2 bases, leaving 8 bases between the germline ends. Here the CDR3 DNA reads TGTGCCAGCAGCCCACGAGCCTACGAGCAGTACTTC. Its protein is CASSPRAYEQYF.

The V and J genes are TRBV11-2 and TRBJ2-3; TRBD1 agrees at 9 bases. The CDR3 loop spans 14 amino acids. V shed 5 bases, J shed 4 bases, and the junction held 4 bases outside the gene matches. Germline-derived CDR1 and CDR2 are SGHAT and FQNNGV. The CDR3: CASSGTGMSDTQYF. The CDR3 DNA follows: TGTGCCAGCAGCGGGACAGGGATGTCAGATACGCAGTATTTT.

The chain links TRBV5-6 to TRBJ2-1, with D perhaps TRBD2 (5 bases). V was cut by 2 bases and J by 9 bases, with 18 bases left in between. Germline CDR1 SGHDT, CDR2 YYEEEE. This CDR3 is 15 amino acids long. The CDR3 nucleotides read TGTGCCAGCAGCTTCTTAACAGAGGGTTTCGGTGAGCAGTTCTTC. Translation gives CASSFLTEGFGEQFF.

V gene TRBV9 combines with J gene TRBJ2-3; D is unresolved. Trimming shortened V by 3 bases and J by 4 bases, and 12 bases separated the two germline ends. Germline V gene sequence: CDR1 SGDLS, CDR2 YYNGEE. The CDR3 runs 14 residues. The chain's CDR3 is CASSGSARADTQYF. DNA for the CDR3: TGTGCCAGCAGCGGCTCGGCTCGCGCAGATACGCAGTATTTT.

The chain is built from TRBV25-1 and TRBJ2-7, with 10 nucleotides matching TRBD1. The CDR3 is made up of 12 amino acids. V dropped 9 bases and J dropped 2; count of bases not matched to a gene: 1. Germline CDR1 is MGHDK and CDR2 is SYGVNS. The CDR3 DNA reads as TGTGCCAGGGGACAGGGGACCTACGAGCAGTACTTC. It codes for CARGQGTYEQYF.

V gene TRBV6-1 combines with J gene TRBJ1-1; unclear D gene. The length of the CDR3 is 14 residues. V was clipped by 5 bases and J by 1 base, with 11 bases between them. Germline lookup yields CDR1 MNHNS and CDR2 SASEGT. The CDR3 spells CASSNTASNTEAFF. DNA of the CDR3: TGTGCCAGCAGTAACACAGCATCGAACACTGAAGCTTTCTTT.

The chain carries TRBV5-6 and TRBJ2-4; no clear D gene. The CDR3 runs 15 residues. Germline-derived CDR1 and CDR2 are SGHDT and YYEEEE. V lost 4 bases and J 3 bases, leaving 14 bases between the germline ends. CDR3 sequence: CASSLGFGDKNIQYF. In nucleotides, the CDR3 is TGTGCCAGCAGCCTTGGGTTTGGAGACAAAAACATTCAGTACTTC.

The rearrangement uses TRBV6-5 and TRBJ2-7, with 12 nucleotides matching TRBD2. The CDR3 loop spans 13 amino acids. CDR1 is MNHEY and CDR2 is SVGAGI in the germline V gene. The V segment lost 5 bases and the J segment 6 bases; nucleotides outside the gene matches: 2. As DNA, the CDR3 is TGTGCCAGCAGTCCGGGACTAGCGGGCGAGCAGTACTTC. The encoded protein is CASSPGLAGEQYF.

V is TRBV6-4 and J is TRBJ1-1, with no clear D. The V end was cut by 2 bases, the J end by 10 bases, with 11 bases between. This CDR3 region has 12 residues. Germline-derived CDR1 and CDR2 are MRHNA and SNTAGT. Written as DNA, the CDR3 is TGTGCCAGCAGTGACGTGGGGTCCTCAGCTTTCTTT. Protein sequence: CASSDVGSSAFF.